A selection of T cell receptor beta chains follows, all from one sample in a study of cytomegalovirus exposure and HLA in healthy donors. Clones were sequenced by immunoSEQ multiplex PCR, and TCRdb holds only the in-frame ones, with some missing. The sample yields about 270,000 clones, about 66% seen once. The material sequenced was PBMCs. The source is a female donor in good health and CMV-seronegative. Each CDR3 is given with its conserved first and last residue. The D gene is left open where the match is weak. Clone size appears in some rows only: once, few, many, or a class for an expanded clone.

CDR3 protein,CDR3 DNA,V gene,D gene,clone size,J gene
CASSPQGANTGELFF,TGTGCCAGCAGTCCTCAGGGGGCGAACACCGGGGAGCTGTTTTTT,TRBV27,TRBD1,NA,TRBJ2-2
CASSQETGWSEQYF,TGTGCCAGCAGCCAAGAGACAGGGTGGTCGGAGCAGTACTTC,TRBV4-2,TRBD1,NA,TRBJ2-7
CASSLGGGPGNTIYF,TGTGCCAGCAGCTTAGGTGGCGGGCCTGGAAACACCATATATTTT,TRBV11-3,NA,NA,TRBJ1-3
CASSLDPGSYEQYF,TGTGCCAGCAGCTTAGATCCGGGAAGCTACGAGCAGTACTTC,TRBV7-2,NA,NA,TRBJ2-7
CASNDPPGSYGYTF,TGCGCCAGCAACGACCCCCCGGGGTCCTATGGCTACACCTTC,TRBV4-1,NA,NA,TRBJ1-2
CASSYMGRGTEAFF,TGTGCCAGCAGTTACATGGGGAGGGGGACTGAAGCTTTCTTT,TRBV6-5,NA,NA,TRBJ1-1
CASSTGAGTYEQYF,TGTGCCAGCAGCACTGGGGCGGGAACCTACGAGCAGTACTTC,TRBV7-9,NA,NA,TRBJ2-7
CSVASTDTQYF,TGCAGCGTCGCGAGCACAGATACGCAGTATTTT,TRBV29-1,NA,NA,TRBJ2-3
CASSEVQSTDTQYF,TGTGCCAGCAGTGAGGTCCAGAGCACAGATACGCAGTATTTT,TRBV6-4,NA,few,TRBJ2-3
CATTDRSYEQYF,TGTGCCACCACAGACAGGAGCTACGAGCAGTACTTC,TRBV28,NA,NA,TRBJ2-7
CASSQDRDSSYNEQFF,TGTGCCAGCAGCCAAGATCGGGACAGCTCCTACAATGAGCAGTTCTTC,TRBV4-2,TRBD1,NA,TRBJ2-1
CATGLAGGLIVGEQFF,TGTGCCACCGGACTAGCGGGAGGGCTCATCGTAGGTGAGCAGTTCTTC,TRBV2,TRBD2,NA,TRBJ2-1
CASSLGAPSPTLRNQPQHF,TGTGCCAGCAGCTTGGGGGCCCCCTCACCGACGTTGCGCAATCAGCCCCAGCATTTT,TRBV7-2,NA,NA,TRBJ1-5
CASSLGTGRPGELFF,TGTGCCAGCAGTTTAGGGACAGGACGTCCCGGGGAGCTGTTTTTT,TRBV27,TRBD1,NA,TRBJ2-2
CASRLVRGGDQPQHF,TGTGCCAGCAGACTCGTTCGGGGAGGTGATCAGCCCCAGCATTTT,TRBV6-5,NA,NA,TRBJ1-5
CASSPLDRGYEQFF,TGTGCCAGCAGTCCCCTTGACAGGGGTTATGAGCAGTTCTTC,TRBV27,TRBD1,NA,TRBJ2-1
CASSSRTSLAQETQYF,TGTGCCAGCAGCTCAAGGACTAGCTTGGCCCAAGAGACCCAGTACTTC,TRBV11-3,TRBD2,NA,TRBJ2-5
CASTSGTGAYEQYF,TGTGCCAGTACCTCCGGGACGGGAGCCTACGAGCAGTACTTC,TRBV19,NA,NA,TRBJ2-7
CASSFTSGTDTQYF,TGTGCCAGCAGCTTCACTAGCGGCACAGATACGCAGTATTTT,TRBV5-6,TRBD2,NA,TRBJ2-3
CASNTGGSGNTIYF,TGTGCCAGTAATACAGGGGGATCTGGAAACACCATATATTTT,TRBV6-1,TRBD1,NA,TRBJ1-3
CASSPRFEKLFF,TGTGCCAGCAGTCCCCGGTTTGAAAAACTGTTTTTT,TRBV25-1,NA,few,TRBJ1-4
CSSSLGDRGTQHF,TGTTCCAGCAGCTTAGGGGACAGGGGGACCCAGCATTTT,TRBV7-9,TRBD1,NA,TRBJ1-5
CASSAGGSNQPQHF,TGTGCCAGCAGCGCCGGAGGGAGCAATCAGCCCCAGCATTTT,TRBV9,NA,once,TRBJ1-5
CASSFPTSGRGYTDTQYF,TGTGCCAGCAGCTTCCCGACTAGCGGGAGAGGTTACACAGATACGCAGTATTTT,TRBV7-9,TRBD2,few,TRBJ2-3
CASSPSAGWNGYTF,TGTGCCAGCTCACCATCTGCAGGGTGGAACGGCTACACCTTC,TRBV18,NA,NA,TRBJ1-2
CASASGRGQETQYF,TGTGCCAGCGCGTCGGGGAGGGGGCAAGAGACCCAGTACTTC,TRBV2,NA,NA,TRBJ2-5
CASSSGTSGSTDTQYF,TGTGCCAGTAGTTCCGGGACTAGCGGAAGCACAGATACGCAGTATTTT,TRBV19,TRBD2,NA,TRBJ2-3
CSVEDDRSYEQYF,TGCAGCGTTGAGGATGACAGGTCCTACGAGCAGTACTTC,TRBV29-1,NA,once,TRBJ2-7
CASSQRTGGNEKLFF,TGTGCCAGCTCACAGAGAACAGGGGGTAACGAAAAACTGTTTTTT,TRBV18,TRBD1,NA,TRBJ1-4
CASSPGTGDYEQYF,TGTGCCAGCTCACCCGGGACAGGGGACTACGAGCAGTACTTC,TRBV18,TRBD1,NA,TRBJ2-7
CASVKGAGVRTDTQYF,TGTGCCAGCGTTAAAGGAGCGGGAGTTCGGACAGATACGCAGTATTTT,TRBV7-8,TRBD2,NA,TRBJ2-3
CASSQQGAPVEQYF,TGTGCCAGCAGCCAACAGGGGGCGCCGGTCGAGCAGTACTTC,TRBV7-9,TRBD1,NA,TRBJ2-7
CASSEDEREWLSNEQFF,TGTGCCAGCAGTGAAGATGAGCGGGAGTGGCTTTCCAATGAGCAGTTCTTC,TRBV2,TRBD2,few,TRBJ2-1
CASSRVWSGDPQETQYF,TGTGCCAGCAGCCGCGTTTGGAGCGGGGATCCCCAAGAGACCCAGTACTTC,TRBV5-6,TRBD2,NA,TRBJ2-5
CASSLGVAGAYNEQFF,TGTGCCAGCTCACTGGGGGTAGCGGGAGCCTACAATGAGCAGTTCTTC,TRBV18,TRBD2,NA,TRBJ2-1
CASSPPRQGDTGELFF,TGTGCCAGCAGCCCGCCTAGGCAGGGGGACACCGGGGAGCTGTTTTTT,TRBV28,TRBD1,NA,TRBJ2-2
CASSPSGRASYEQYF,TGCGCCAGCAGTCCTAGCGGGAGGGCCTCCTACGAGCAGTACTTC,TRBV5-1,TRBD2,NA,TRBJ2-7
CASSQAGDDGELFF,TGCGCCAGCAGCCAAGCGGGAGACGACGGGGAGCTGTTTTTT,TRBV4-1,NA,NA,TRBJ2-2
CASSYGGQGRTEAFF,TGTGCCAGCAGTTACGGGGGACAGGGACGCACTGAAGCTTTCTTT,TRBV6-5,TRBD1,once,TRBJ1-1
CASRPLTGLSTDTQYF,TGTGCCAGCAGACCTCTTACGGGACTCAGCACAGATACGCAGTATTTT,TRBV27,NA,NA,TRBJ2-3
CASSMTSGAYNEQFF,TGTGCCAGCAGCATGACTAGCGGGGCTTACAATGAGCAGTTCTTC,TRBV9,TRBD2,NA,TRBJ2-1
CASSASVQGGDTQYF,TGTGCCAGCAGCGCGAGCGTACAGGGGGGGGATACGCAGTATTTT,TRBV9,NA,NA,TRBJ2-3
CATSRDKKLFF,TGTGCCACCAGCAGAGATAAAAAACTGTTTTTT,TRBV15,NA,NA,TRBJ1-4
CASSVWQVGTGELFF,TGTGCCAGCAGTGTGTGGCAGGTTGGCACCGGGGAGCTGTTTTTT,TRBV2,NA,NA,TRBJ2-2
CASGTKGYGYTF,TGTGCGAGCGGTACAAAGGGGTATGGCTACACCTTC,TRBV28,NA,NA,TRBJ1-2
CASCRGGRSEQFF,TGTGCCAGCTGCCGGGGAGGCAGGTCTGAGCAGTTCTTC,TRBV27,NA,NA,TRBJ2-1
CASSLTVFYEQYF,TGTGCCAGCAGTTTGACAGTCTTCTACGAGCAGTACTTC,TRBV27,NA,NA,TRBJ2-7